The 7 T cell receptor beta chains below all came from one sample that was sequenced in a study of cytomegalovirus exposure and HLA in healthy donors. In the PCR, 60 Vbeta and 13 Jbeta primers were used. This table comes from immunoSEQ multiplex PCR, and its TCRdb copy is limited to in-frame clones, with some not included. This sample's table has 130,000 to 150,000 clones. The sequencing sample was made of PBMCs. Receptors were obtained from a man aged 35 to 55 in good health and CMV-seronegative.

The CDR3, as DNA: TGTGCCAGCAGTTACGGGGACCAAGAGACCCAGTACTTC. It encodes CASSYGDQETQYF. The V and J genes are TRBV9 and TRBJ2-5, with a tentative D call TRBD2 (5 bases). CDR1 and CDR2 (germline): SGDLS, YYNGEE. Deletions cut 5 bases from V and 0 bases from J, with 8 bases between. The CDR3 consists of 13 residues.

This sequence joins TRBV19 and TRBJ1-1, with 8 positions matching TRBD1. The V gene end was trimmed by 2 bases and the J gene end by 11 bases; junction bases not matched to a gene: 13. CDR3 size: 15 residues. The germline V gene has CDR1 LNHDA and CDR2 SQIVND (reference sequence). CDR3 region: CASSIRARGLSGAFF. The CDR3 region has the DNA TGTGCCAGTAGTATAAGAGCCAGGGGGCTCTCAGGGGCTTTCTTT.

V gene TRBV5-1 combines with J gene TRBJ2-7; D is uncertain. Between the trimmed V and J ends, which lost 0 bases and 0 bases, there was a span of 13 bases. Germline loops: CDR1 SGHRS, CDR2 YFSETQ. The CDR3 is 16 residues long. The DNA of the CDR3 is TGCGCCAGCAGCTTGGTCATGTTCGAGAGCTCCTACGAGCAGTACTTC. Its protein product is CASSLVMFESSYEQYF.

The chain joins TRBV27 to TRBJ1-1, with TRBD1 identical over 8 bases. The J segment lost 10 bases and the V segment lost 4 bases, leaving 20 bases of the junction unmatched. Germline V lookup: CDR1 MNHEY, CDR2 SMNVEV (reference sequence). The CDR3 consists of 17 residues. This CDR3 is CASSSEALLSGGAGAFF. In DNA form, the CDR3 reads TGTGCCAGCAGTTCCGAAGCCCTCTTGTCAGGGGGCGCAGGAGCTTTCTTT.

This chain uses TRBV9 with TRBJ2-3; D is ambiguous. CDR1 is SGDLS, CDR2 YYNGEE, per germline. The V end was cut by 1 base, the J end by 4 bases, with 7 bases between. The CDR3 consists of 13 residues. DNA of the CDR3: TGTGCCAGCAGCGTATCGGTTTCAGATACGCAGTATTTT. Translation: CASSVSVSDTQYF.

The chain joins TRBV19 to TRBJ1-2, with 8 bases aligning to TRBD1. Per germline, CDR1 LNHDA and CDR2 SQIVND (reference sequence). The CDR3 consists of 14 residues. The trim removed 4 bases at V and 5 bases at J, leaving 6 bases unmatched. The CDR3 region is CASSTRQGFYGYTF. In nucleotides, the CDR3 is TGTGCCAGTAGTACCAGACAGGGGTTTTATGGCTACACCTTC.

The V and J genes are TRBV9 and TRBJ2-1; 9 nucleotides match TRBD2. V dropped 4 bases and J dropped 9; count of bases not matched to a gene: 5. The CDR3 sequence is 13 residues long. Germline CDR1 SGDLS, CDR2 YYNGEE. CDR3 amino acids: CASSPSGVGEQFF. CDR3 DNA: TGTGCCAGCAGCCCTAGCGGGGTCGGTGAGCAGTTCTTC.